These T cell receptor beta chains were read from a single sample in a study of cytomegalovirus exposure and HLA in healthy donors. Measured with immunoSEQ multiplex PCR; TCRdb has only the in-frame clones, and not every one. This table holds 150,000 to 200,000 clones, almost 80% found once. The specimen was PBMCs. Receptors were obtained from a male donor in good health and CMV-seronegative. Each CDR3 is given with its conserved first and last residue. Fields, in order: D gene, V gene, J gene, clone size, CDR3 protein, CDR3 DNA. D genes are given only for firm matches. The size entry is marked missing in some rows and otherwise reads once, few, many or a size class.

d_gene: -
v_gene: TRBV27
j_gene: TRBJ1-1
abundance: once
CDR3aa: CASQYLAGHTEAFF
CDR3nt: TGTGCCAGCCAGTATCTGGCAGGGCACACTGAAGCTTTCTTT

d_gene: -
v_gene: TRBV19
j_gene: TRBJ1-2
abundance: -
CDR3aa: CASKRTLNYGYTF
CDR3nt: TGTGCCAGTAAAAGGACACTTAACTATGGCTACACCTTC

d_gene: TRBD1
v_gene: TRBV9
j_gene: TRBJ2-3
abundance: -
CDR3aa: CASSEWDRRTDTQYF
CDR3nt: TGTGCCAGCAGCGAATGGGACAGGCGCACAGATACGCAGTATTTT

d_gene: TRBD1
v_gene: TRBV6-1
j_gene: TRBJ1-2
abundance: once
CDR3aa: CASSETGTGVGGYTF
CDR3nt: TGTGCCAGCAGTGAAACCGGGACAGGGGTGGGTGGCTACACCTTC

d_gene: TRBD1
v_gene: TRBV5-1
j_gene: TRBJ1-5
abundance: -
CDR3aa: CASSRTGASNQPQHF
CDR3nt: TGCGCCAGCAGCAGGACAGGGGCAAGCAATCAGCCCCAGCATTTT

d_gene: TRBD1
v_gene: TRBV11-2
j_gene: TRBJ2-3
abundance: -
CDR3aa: CASSSLGQGIRYTQYF
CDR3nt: TGTGCCAGCAGCTCCTTAGGACAGGGGATACGGTATACGCAGTATTTT

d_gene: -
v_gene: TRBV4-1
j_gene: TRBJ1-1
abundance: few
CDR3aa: CASRGTPNTEAFF
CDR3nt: TGCGCCAGCAGAGGGACACCGAACACTGAAGCTTTCTTT

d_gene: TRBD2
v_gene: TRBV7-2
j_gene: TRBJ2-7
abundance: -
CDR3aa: CASSSIAGGPIHEQYF
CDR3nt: TGTGCCAGCAGCTCAATAGCGGGAGGGCCGATCCACGAGCAGTACTTC

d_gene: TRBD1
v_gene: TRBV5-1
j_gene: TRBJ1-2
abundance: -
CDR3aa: CASSTSGQGAANYGYTF
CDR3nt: TGCGCCAGCAGCACTAGTGGACAGGGGGCTGCTAACTATGGCTACACCTTC

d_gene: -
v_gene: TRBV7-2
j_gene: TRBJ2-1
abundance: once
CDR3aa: CASSPPWSEQFF
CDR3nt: TGTGCCAGCAGCCCTCCCTGGAGCGAGCAGTTCTTC